These 26 T cell receptor beta chains were sequenced from one sample in a study of cytomegalovirus exposure and HLA in healthy donors. The PCR was carried out with 60 Vbeta primers and 13 Jbeta primers. This table comes from immunoSEQ multiplex PCR, and its TCRdb copy is limited to in-frame clones, with some not included. The sample has 95,000 to 100,000 clones, roughly 80% seen once; the top ten hold roughly 2%. Sequencing was performed on PBMCs. The receptors come from a man aged 40-50 years in good health and CMV-seronegative.

The chain uses TRBV5-5 and TRBJ2-1, with D maybe TRBD2 (6 bases). The V and J ends lost 6 bases and 5 bases respectively, with 18 bases between them. The CDR3 is 15 residues long. Germline CDR1 is SGHKS and CDR2 is YYEKEE (reference sequence). CDR3 DNA: TGTGCCAGCACCCGATCGGGGCGGGAACACAATGAGCAGTTCTTC. Residues: CASTRSGREHNEQFF.

The chain has TRBV30 and TRBJ1-3, with D perhaps matching TRBD1 (6 bases). The CDR3 consists of 15 residues. Deletions cut 3 bases from V and 2 bases from J, with 14 bases between. CDR1 is GTSNPN and CDR2 is SVGIG in the germline V gene (reference sequence). CDR3 amino acids: CAWRGNRVPGNTIYF. CDR3 DNA: TGTGCCTGGAGGGGTAACAGGGTACCTGGAAACACCATATATTTT.

This clone came up once. The chain carries TRBV6-4 and TRBJ1-1; no clear D. The CDR3 is 14 amino acids. Trimming cost V 0 bases and J 1 base, with 6 bases left between them. Germline V gene sequence: CDR1 MRHNA, CDR2 SNTAGT. CDR3 region: CASSDSSRNTEAFF. The CDR3, as DNA: TGTGCCAGCAGTGACTCGAGCCGGAACACTGAAGCTTTCTTT.

This clone showed up just a few times. This chain joins TRBV9 and TRBJ2-2; D unclear. Germline V gene lookup returns CDR1 SGDLS and CDR2 YYNGEE. CDR3 length: 15 amino acids. V lost 3 bases and J lost 0, with 9 bases in between. CDR3 DNA sequence: TGTGCCAGCAGCGCCCCACGCGCGAACACCGGGGAGCTGTTTTTT. Protein: CASSAPRANTGELFF.

The chain is built from TRBV7-2 and TRBJ2-1; a possible D gene is TRBD2 (5 bases). The CDR3 spans 14 residues. V lost 7 bases and J lost 2, with 12 bases in between. The V gene's germline CDR1 is SGHTA and CDR2 FQGNSA. In DNA form, the CDR3 reads TGTGCCAGCACCCTGGACGGGACCTACAATGAGCAGTTCTTC. Protein: CASTLDGTYNEQFF. The entire variable domain, with the rest obtained from reference TRBV7-2 and TRBJ2-1, is as follows: GAGVSQSPSNKVTEKGKDVELRCDPISGHTALYWYRQSLGQGLEFLIYFQGNSAPDKSGLPSDRFSAERTGGSVSTLTIQRTQQEDSAVYLCASTLDGTYNEQFFGPGTRLTVL.

This chain connects TRBV19 to TRBJ2-1; 9 bases are shared with TRBD2. Trimming cost V 7 bases and J 8 bases; bases outside gene matches: 9. This CDR3 region has 14 residues. Germline CDR1 reads LNHDA; CDR2 reads SQIVND (reference sequence). CDR3 in amino acids: CASKRREGLDEQFF. The CDR3 region has the DNA TGTGCCAGTAAGAGGCGGGAGGGTTTAGATGAGCAGTTCTTC.

The rearrangement joins TRBV27 to TRBJ2-1; 13 bases match TRBD2. CDR3 length: 16 amino acids. Germline CDR1 is MNHEY and CDR2 is SMNVEV (reference sequence). Trimming took 2 bases from V and 2 from J; bases not matched to a gene: 0. CDR3 nucleotide sequence: TGTGCCAGCAGTTTAACTAGCGGGGGGGCCTACAATGAGCAGTTCTTC. Amino acid sequence: CASSLTSGGAYNEQFF.

Of note for this clone: The junction departs from germline at one end; a sequencing error may be responsible. The sample contains more than one DNA sequence encoding this CDR3. The chain carries TRBV7-7 and TRBJ1-6, with 8 bases fitting TRBD1. Germline V lookup: CDR1 SSHAT, CDR2 FNYEAQ (reference sequence). This CDR3 is built from 14 residues. The CDR3 coding sequence is TGCGCCAGCAGCGCAGGGGGCGAGTTTTCACCCCTCCACTTT. It specifies CASSAGGEFSPLHF. Together with reference TRBV7-7 and TRBJ1-6, the CDR3 gives the full variable domain: GAGVSQSPRYKVTKRGQDVTLRCDPISSHATLYWYQQALGQGPEFLTYFNYEAQPDKSGLPSDRFSAERPEGSISTLTIQRTEQRDSAMYRCASSAGGEFSPLHFGNGTRLTVT.

The genes are TRBV6-1 and TRBJ2-5; D perhaps matches TRBD1 (5 bases). Germline CDR1 and CDR2: MNHNS and SASEGT. V shed 6 bases and J shed 2 bases, with 10 bases lying between them. This CDR3 comprises 13 residues. The CDR3 loop is CASRTSGQETQYF. As DNA, the CDR3 is TGTGCCAGCAGAACCTCAGGGCAAGAGACCCAGTACTTC.

DNA for the CDR3: TGTGCCAGCAGCCAACCGGGACAGGGGGCGTACGAGCAGTACTTC. Protein: CASSQPGQGAYEQYF. This chain joins TRBV6-1 and TRBJ2-7; TRBD1 aligns across 12 bases. The length of the CDR3 is 15 residues. The junction had 7 bases not matched to a gene; V was cut back by 6 bases and J by 4 bases. Germline CDR1 MNHNS, CDR2 SASEGT.

This sequence joins TRBV7-2 and TRBJ1-3; D gene ambiguous. V was trimmed by 5 bases and J by 5 bases, leaving 16 bases between them. The V gene's germline CDR1 is SGHTA and CDR2 FQGNSA. The CDR3 length is 15 residues. CDR3 sequence (DNA): TGTGCCAGCAGCCTCAAACGCGGCGAGAGAAACACCATATATTTT. As protein: CASSLKRGERNTIYF.

The chain couples TRBV19 to TRBJ2-1; 12 nucleotides align to TRBD2. With 5 bases clipped from V and 8 bases from J, the junction kept 10 bases outside the gene matches. CDR1 is LNHDA and CDR2 is SQIVND in the germline V gene (reference sequence). The CDR3 runs to 16 residues. The CDR3 loop is CASSPLAGGRLYEQFF. CDR3 nucleotide sequence: TGTGCCAGTAGTCCCCTAGCGGGAGGGCGGCTCTATGAGCAGTTCTTC.

J is TRBJ2-7 and V is TRBV7-3; 15 bases align to TRBD2. The CDR3 contains 19 residues. Germline V gene sequence: CDR1 SGHTA, CDR2 FQGTGA. The V gene end was trimmed by 0 bases and the J gene end by 4 bases; junction bases not matched to a gene: 10. The CDR3 sequence: CASSLTGRTSGGAGYEQYF. DNA of the CDR3: TGTGCCAGCAGCTTAACGGGGAGGACTAGCGGGGGGGCCGGTTACGAGCAGTACTTC. The complete variable domain, with remaining parts taken from reference TRBV7-3 and TRBJ2-7, reads GAGVSQTPSNKVTEKGKYVELRCDPISGHTALYWYRQSLGQGPEFLIYFQGTGAADDSGLPNDRFFAVRPEGSVSTLKIQRTERGDSAVYLCASSLTGRTSGGAGYEQYFGPGTRLTVT.

The genes are TRBV7-9 and TRBJ2-7; 8 bases match TRBD1. The V segment lost 1 base and the J segment 3 bases; nucleotides outside the gene matches: 8. Germline V gene data show CDR1 as SEHNR and CDR2 as FQNEAQ (reference sequence). CDR3 length: 16 amino acids. CDR3 residues: CASSLGPGTGNYEQYF. CDR3 DNA: TGTGCCAGCAGCTTAGGACCCGGGACAGGTAACTACGAGCAGTACTTC.

This sequence joins TRBV6-5 and TRBJ2-3; the D gene is possibly TRBD1 (6 bases). The CDR3 loop spans 14 amino acids. The V and J ends lost 5 bases and 1 base respectively, with 10 bases between them. Germline V gene lookup returns CDR1 MNHEY and CDR2 SVGAGI. CDR3 amino acids: CASSQAGGTDTQYF. The CDR3 nucleotides read TGTGCCAGCAGTCAAGCAGGGGGCACAGATACGCAGTATTTT.

In DNA form, the CDR3 reads TGTGCCAGCAGCCCCTTAAATACAGGGCTACAAGAGACCCAGTACTTC. It codes for CASSPLNTGLQETQYF. V gene TRBV7-6 combines with J gene TRBJ2-5; possibly TRBD1 for D (6 bases). The germline gives CDR1 SGHVS, CDR2 FNYEAQ. CDR3 length: 16 residues. Trimming removed 5 bases from V and 2 bases from J, with 18 bases in between.

This chain connects TRBV7-9 to TRBJ2-5; 8 positions match TRBD1. CDR1 and CDR2 (germline): SEHNR, FQNEAQ (reference sequence). CDR3 size: 16 residues. Trimming at V came to 0 bases and at J to 2 bases, leaving 5 bases not matched to a gene. The CDR3 DNA reads TGTGCCAGCAGCTTAGCGTTAGGGACAGGACAAGAGACCCAGTACTTC. Protein sequence: CASSLALGTGQETQYF.

This clone has only a few counts. V gene TRBV5-6 combines with J gene TRBJ2-7; D uncertain. The germline CDR1 and CDR2 sequences are SGHDT and YYEEEE. Trimming cost V 0 bases and J 3 bases, with 10 bases left between them. The CDR3 sequence is 14 residues long. CDR3 DNA: TGTGCCAGCAGCTTGGTCTTGCGGAACTACGAGCAGTACTTC. Protein: CASSLVLRNYEQYF.

The chain has TRBV7-2 and TRBJ2-5, with D perhaps TRBD2 (7 bases). The J call is in doubt because the DNA end fits TRBJ2-7 better. This CDR3 spans 15 amino acids. Germline CDR1 reads SGHTA; CDR2 reads FQGNSA. CDR3 protein: CASSPGGGHGYEQYF. The CDR3 DNA reads as TGTGCCAGCAGCCCGGGCGGGGGCCACGGCTACGAGCAGTACTTC.

The rearrangement uses TRBV9 and TRBJ2-1; 10 nucleotides match TRBD1. Trimming cost V 0 bases and J 7 bases; bases outside gene matches: 4. Per the germline V gene, CDR1 is SGDLS and CDR2 is YYNGEE. The length of the CDR3 is 15 residues. The CDR3 spells CASSVEGTGVNEQFF. Written as DNA, the CDR3 is TGTGCCAGCAGCGTAGAGGGGACAGGGGTGAATGAGCAGTTCTTC. The complete variable domain, with remaining parts taken from reference TRBV9 and TRBJ2-1, reads DSGVTQTPKHLITATGQRVTLRCSPRSGDLSVYWYQQSLDQGLQFLIQYYNGEERAKGNILERFSAQQFPDLHSELNLSSLELGDSALYFCASSVEGTGVNEQFFGPGTRLTVL.

The chain joins TRBV27 to TRBJ2-7; possible D gene TRBD1, 6 bases. Trimming left V 4 bases short and J 4 bases short, with 14 bases between. Looked up from germline, CDR1 is MNHEY and CDR2 is SMNVEV (reference sequence). The CDR3 runs 14 residues. The CDR3 DNA follows: TGTGCCAGCAGTTCCACAGGGACCGCATACGAGCAGTACTTC. Translated, it gives CASSSTGTAYEQYF.

The chain carries TRBV5-5 and TRBJ1-4; possible D gene TRBD1, 6 bases. Germline lookup yields CDR1 SGHKS and CDR2 YYEKEE (reference sequence). The CDR3 loop spans 15 amino acids. V lost 3 bases and J 0 bases, leaving 9 bases between the germline ends. CDR3 protein: CASSSRTATNEKLFF. CDR3 nucleotide sequence: TGTGCCAGCAGCTCCCGGACAGCAACTAATGAAAAACTGTTTTTT.

V and J are TRBV4-2 and TRBJ2-2; D perhaps matches TRBD2 (6 bases). Germline CDR1 LGHNA, CDR2 YNFKEQ. The CDR3 sequence is 14 residues long. Between the trimmed V and J ends, which lost 3 bases and 6 bases, there was a span of 11 bases. DNA for the CDR3: TGTGCCAGCAGCCATGCGGGGCCAGCCGGGGAGCTGTTTTTT. This codes for CASSHAGPAGELFF.

The rearrangement uses TRBV7-2 and TRBJ1-5, with D possibly matching TRBD1 (5 bases). Per the germline V gene, CDR1 is SGHTA and CDR2 is FQGNSA. The length of the CDR3 is 16 residues. Trimming removed 1 base from V and 3 bases from J, with 13 bases in between. CDR3 sequence: CASSLGQNELNQPQHF. The CDR3 DNA is TGTGCCAGCAGCTTAGGACAGAATGAGCTCAATCAGCCCCAGCATTTT.

This chain connects TRBV6-6 to TRBJ2-7, with 7 bases aligning to TRBD2. Per germline, CDR1 MNHNY and CDR2 SVGAGI (reference sequence). The CDR3 contains 16 residues. Trimming at V came to 5 bases and at J to 0 bases, leaving 10 bases not matched to a gene. For the CDR3, the DNA is TGTGCCAGCAGTCCCTACCGGGAGGCCCTCTCCTACGAGCAGTACTTC. Amino acids: CASSPYREALSYEQYF.

The chain recombines TRBV7-6 with TRBJ2-2, with D possibly TRBD2 on 7 matching bases. Germline CDR1 is SGHVS and CDR2 is FNYEAQ. Trimming removed 5 bases at V and 6 bases at J, with 19 bases between. The CDR3 is 16 amino acids. DNA of the CDR3: TGTGCCAGCAGCCTACAGGGAGGGCTGTATTCCGGGGAGCTGTTTTTT. Protein: CASSLQGGLYSGELFF.